This T cell receptor beta chain stems from a study of control samples from healthy donors and cancer patients (dated by TCRdb to about 2020). Libraries were built with the immunoSEQ multiplex PCR assay. TCRdb obtained this table from immuneACCESS and retained in-frame rearrangements with V and J assigned. These tables miss some clones; where compared with another copy, unresolved V genes account for less than half of the shortfall, and the remainder is unexplained. Counted in this sample were 95,000 to 150,000 clones; 91% of them appeared once. The ten largest clonotypes hold around 7.6% of the sample. This clone showed up just once. No antigen is known for it. Nothing much larger sits one base from this clone, and base qualities are not available. The CDR3 starts with the cysteine, ends with the phenylalanine, and has 15 residues. Just the 45-base CDR3 DNA is kept, in frame starting at base 1. CDR1 LNHDA and CDR2 SQIVND are derived from the germline V gene (reference sequence). V is reduced by 4 bases and J by 0 bases, leaving a spacing of 9 bases between them.

Sequences were obtained from blood. The chain couples TRBV19 to TRBJ2-2, with the identity of the D gene unclear. The sequence was collected from a woman in her late teens or twenties in good health. The DNA sequence is given as TGTGCCAGTAGTAGATCTAGATCGAACACCGGGGAGCTGTTTTTT. This yields the protein CASSRSRSNTGELFF.